The 10 T cell receptor beta chains reported below all come from one sample, sequenced in a study of PD-L1 blockade in urothelial cancer. Method: immunoSEQ multiplex PCR; TCRdb's copy keeps in-frame clones and lacks some. This repertoire shows 45,000 to 65,000 clones, about 87% found once; its top ten account for roughly 5%. The input for sequencing was PBMCs, taken around atezolizumab (anti-PD-L1) treatment. The receptors derive from a man in his forties or fifties with urothelial cancer.

The genes are TRBV28 and TRBJ1-5; D gene ambiguous. The CDR3 contains 14 residues. The V end lost 4 bases, the J end lost 3 bases, and 10 bases lay between the germline ends. Germline V gene sequence: CDR1 MDHEN, CDR2 SYDVKM. The CDR3, as DNA: TGTGCCAGCAGTTACCCCAGGATCAATCAGCCCCAGCATTTT. Translation gives CASSYPRINQPQHF.

Here the CDR3 reads CASSLASGEIYEQYF. The CDR3 DNA sequence: TGTGCCAGCAGCTTGGCTAGCGGGGAGATCTACGAGCAGTACTTC. The J gene is TRBJ2-7, the V gene TRBV7-2; 9 bases align to TRBD2. This CDR3 comprises 15 residues. Germline V lookup: CDR1 SGHTA, CDR2 FQGNSA. The junction had 6 bases not matched to a gene; V was cut back by 3 bases and J by 3 bases.

The chain has TRBV6-6 and TRBJ1-5, with TRBD1 matching 10 bases. The V gene's germline CDR1 is MNHNY and CDR2 SVGAGI (reference sequence). The CDR3 is 15 amino acids. The J segment lost 4 bases and the V segment lost 3 bases, leaving 3 bases of the junction unmatched. CDR3 loop: CASSYMGQGNQPQHF. The CDR3 region has the DNA TGTGCCAGCAGTTATATGGGACAGGGGAATCAGCCCCAGCATTTT.

This clone turned up a few times. The chain joins TRBV7-2 to TRBJ2-3; D might be TRBD1 (6 bases). CDR3 length: 16 residues. The V gene lost 5 bases and the J gene lost 0 bases, with 15 bases spanning the gap. CDR1 and CDR2 (germline): SGHTA, FQGNSA. In DNA, the CDR3 is TGTGCCAGCAGCCAGAAGGACAGTTCTAGCACAGATACGCAGTATTTT. This encodes CASSQKDSSSTDTQYF.

The V and J genes are TRBV11-2 and TRBJ2-7; D perhaps matches TRBD1 (5 bases). CDR3 length: 12 residues. Trimming shortened V by 4 bases and J by 6 bases, and 10 bases separated the two germline ends. CDR1 is SGHAT and CDR2 is FQNNGV in the germline V gene. Here the CDR3 DNA reads TGTGCCAGCAGCTCCCTCCAGGGCGAGCAGTACTTC. This translates into CASSSLQGEQYF.

This sequence joins TRBV18 and TRBJ2-5, with TRBD2 matching over 9 bases. The V gene end was trimmed by 4 bases and the J gene end by 4 bases; junction bases not matched to a gene: 4. The germline V gene encodes CDR1 KGHSH and CDR2 LQKENI. The CDR3 length is 14 residues. CDR3: CASSLAGEGETQYF. For the CDR3, the DNA is TGTGCCAGCTCACTAGCGGGAGAAGGAGAGACCCAGTACTTC.

The chain's CDR3 is CASSLTGIIRANVLTF. As DNA, the CDR3 is TGTGCCAGCAGTTTAACGGGGATAATTAGGGCCAACGTCCTGACTTTC. The chain uses TRBV27 and TRBJ2-6; D perhaps matches TRBD2 (5 bases). The CDR3 length is 16 residues. Germline V gene data show CDR1 as MNHEY and CDR2 as SMNVEV (reference sequence). V was pared by 2 bases and J by 5 bases, with 13 bases between.

V and J are TRBV15 and TRBJ2-5, with no clear D. V was shortened by 8 bases and J by 4 bases, with 11 bases between the two germline ends. The CDR3 is 12 residues long. The germline CDR1 and CDR2 sequences are LNHNV and YYDKDF (reference sequence). The CDR3 nucleotides are TGTGCCACCGCGGCCGGTATAGAGACCCAGTACTTC. Protein: CATAAGIETQYF.

The chain is built from TRBV7-8 and TRBJ2-2; D unclear. Per germline, CDR1 SGHVS and CDR2 FQNEAQ. V lost 5 bases, J lost 5 bases, and 3 bases lay in between. This CDR3 is built from 11 residues. CDR3 protein: CASSPTGELFF. In DNA, the CDR3 is TGTGCCAGCAGCCCTACCGGGGAGCTGTTTTTT.

The chain carries TRBV4-2 and TRBJ2-7, with D maybe TRBD1 (5 bases). Per germline, CDR1 LGHNA and CDR2 YNFKEQ. This CDR3 comprises 15 residues. Trimming took 0 bases from V and 0 from J, leaving 9 bases between them. Written as DNA, the CDR3 is TGTGCCAGCAGCCAAGATAACCAGGGCTCCTACGAGCAGTACTTC. Translating gives CASSQDNQGSYEQYF.